The 22 T cell receptor beta chains presented below share a single source sample, sequenced in a study of shared clonotypes between healthy human individuals. Clones were sequenced by immunoSEQ multiplex PCR, and TCRdb holds only the in-frame ones, with some missing. The repertoire has some 1,100,000 clones, around three quarters of them found once; the top ten carry under 0.65%. Sequenced material: memory CD4+ T cells from PBMCs. The subset is: CD45RA-negative fraction. The source is a man aged 18 to 29 in good health. Some clones in this sample may be carry-over from other donors' samples.

The V and J genes are TRBV7-3 and TRBJ2-5; D tentatively reads TRBD1 or TRBD2 (5 bases each). V was cut by 5 bases and J by 5 bases, with 18 bases left in between. Germline CDR1 is SGHTA and CDR2 is FQGTGA. This CDR3 region has 15 residues. As DNA, the CDR3 is TGTGCCAGCAGCCTCTCCGGGACGCACATGGAGACCCAGTACTTC. Amino acids: CASSLSGTHMETQYF.

In nucleotides, the CDR3 is TGTGCCAGCAGCGCAGGAACCGGGACGTTTAGCACAGATACGCAGTATTTT. Its protein product is CASSAGTGTFSTDTQYF. This rearrangement joins TRBV9 to TRBJ2-3; D possibly uses TRBD1 or TRBD2 (5 bases each). Trimming pared 3 bases from V and 0 bases from J, leaving 17 bases between. This CDR3 has 17 amino acids. CDR1 is SGDLS and CDR2 is YYNGEE in the germline V gene.

This clone was counted many times. CDR3 loop: CASSMTASDGYTF. In nucleotides, the CDR3 is TGTGCCAGTAGTATGACTGCCTCCGATGGCTACACCTTC. The chain links TRBV19 to TRBJ1-2; D gene ambiguous. The CDR3 runs 13 residues. Germline V gene lookup returns CDR1 LNHDA and CDR2 SQIVND (reference sequence). Between the trimmed V and J ends, which lost 3 bases and 6 bases, there was a span of 11 bases.

The rearrangement uses TRBV11-2 and TRBJ1-1; D possibly corresponds to TRBD1 (5 bases). Germline V gene data show CDR1 as SGHAT and CDR2 as FQNNGV. The CDR3 has 16 residues. Trimming left V 5 bases short and J 1 base short, with 17 bases between. The CDR3 nucleotides read TGTGCCAGCAGCCCCCTACCTAGGGGAGGGAACACTGAAGCTTTCTTT. Translating it yields CASSPLPRGGNTEAFF.

The chain combines TRBV5-1 with TRBJ2-7, with 11 bases aligning to TRBD1. Germline assignment: CDR1 SGHRS and CDR2 YFSETQ. This CDR3 region has 15 residues. Trimming at V came to 8 bases and at J to 0 bases, leaving 7 bases not matched to a gene. The CDR3: CASRVGTGGSYEQYF. Written as DNA, the CDR3 is TGCGCCAGTCGCGTCGGGACAGGGGGCTCCTACGAGCAGTACTTC. The full variable domain, rest sourced from reference TRBV5-1 and TRBJ2-7, is KAGVTQTPRYLIKTRGQQVTLSCSPISGHRSVSWYQQTPGQGLQFLFEYFSETQRNKGNFPGRFSGRQFSNSRSEMNVSTLELGDSALYLCASRVGTGGSYEQYFGPGTRLTVT.

Points on this clone: This sample includes further DNA sequences coding for the same CDR3. The V gene is TRBV5-1, the J gene TRBJ2-5; TRBD2 might be the D (6 bases). Germline V gene sequence: CDR1 SGHRS, CDR2 YFSETQ. The V end lost 0 bases, the J end lost 4 bases, and 7 bases lay between the germline ends. The CDR3 runs 13 residues. The CDR3 protein is CASSLVGGETQYF. In nucleotides, the CDR3 is TGCGCCAGCAGCTTGGTCGGGGGAGAGACCCAGTACTTC.

This rearrangement joins TRBV11-1 to TRBJ1-1; no reliable D call. Trimming removed 6 bases from V and 6 bases from J, with 14 bases in between. The CDR3 extends over 13 amino acids. Germline CDR1 and CDR2: SGHAT and FQDESV (reference sequence). The CDR3 DNA follows: TGTGCCAGCAGTCGCCTAGGACTGGCTGAAGCTTTCTTT. The encoded protein is CASSRLGLAEAFF.

The chain is built from TRBV28 and TRBJ2-2; 7 bases map to TRBD2. Per germline, CDR1 MDHEN and CDR2 SYDVKM. This CDR3 contains 14 residues. J lost 2 bases, V lost 5 bases, and 2 bases had no gene match. The CDR3 DNA is TGTGCCAGCAGTCGGGGGGAAAACACCGGGGAGCTGTTTTTT. Amino acids: CASSRGENTGELFF.

The gene calls are TRBV2 and TRBJ1-1; D unclear. V dropped 6 bases and J dropped 3 bases, with 11 bases sitting between them. The CDR3 is 13 amino acids. Germline CDR1 reads SNHLY; CDR2 reads FYNNEI. CDR3 protein: CASSSFRDTEAFF. The DNA for the CDR3 is TGTGCCAGCAGCAGCTTTAGGGACACTGAAGCTTTCTTT.

This clone was recorded only once. CDR3 nucleotides: TGCGCCAGCAGCCAAGAGGTGAGCGGGATCTCCTACGAGCAGTACTTC. This gives the protein CASSQEVSGISYEQYF. V usage is TRBV4-3 and J usage is TRBJ2-7, with 7 bases lining up with TRBD2. The V and J ends lost 0 bases and 0 bases, in that order; junction bases with no gene match: 5. Germline CDR1 LGHNA, CDR2 YSLEER. The CDR3 totals 16 residues.

The chain links TRBV4-3 to TRBJ2-3; D gene unclear. Germline loops: CDR1 LGHNA, CDR2 YSLEER. V lost 1 base, J lost 3 bases, and 11 bases lay in between. This CDR3 spans 15 amino acids. CDR3 loop: CASSQGGVRTDTQYF. CDR3 bases: TGCGCCAGCAGCCAAGGGGGTGTGAGGACAGATACGCAGTATTTT.

The chain recombines TRBV2 with TRBJ1-2; D might be TRBD1 (6 bases). Trimming shortened V by 2 bases and J by 7 bases, and 11 bases separated the two germline ends. The germline V gene has CDR1 SNHLY and CDR2 FYNNEI. The CDR3 totals 13 residues. CDR3 nucleotide sequence: TGTGCCAGCAGTGAAAGACAGGTACCTGGCTACACCTTC. This translates into CASSERQVPGYTF.

The J gene is TRBJ2-5, the V gene TRBV7-6; D is tentatively TRBD1 or TRBD2 (6 bases each). CDR3 length equals 16 residues. Trimming cost V 5 bases and J 1 base, with 17 bases left between them. In germline, CDR1 is SGHVS, CDR2 FNYEAQ. This chain's CDR3 is CASSPGIGGGQETQYF. Here the CDR3 DNA reads TGTGCCAGCAGCCCGGGTATCGGGGGCGGCCAAGAGACCCAGTACTTC.

This chain joins TRBV4-2 and TRBJ2-7; TRBD1 matches at 10 bases. V gave up 8 bases and J gave up 0 bases; unmatched junction bases: 7. This CDR3 spans 15 amino acids. From germline, CDR1 is LGHNA and CDR2 YNFKEQ. The CDR3 DNA reads as TGTGCCAGCGCCTCCGGGACAGGGGCCTCCTACGAGCAGTACTTC. Protein product: CASASGTGASYEQYF.

The chain combines TRBV28 with TRBJ2-2; TRBD2 matches 9 bases. V lost 3 bases and J lost 7; bases outside the gene matches: 6. The germline gives CDR1 MDHEN, CDR2 SYDVKM. This CDR3 is 15 amino acids long. CDR3 DNA: TGTGCCAGCAGTTTCTGGCGGGAGGGCGACGGGGAGCTGTTTTTT. This translates into CASSFWREGDGELFF.

This clone was seen a handful of times. This chain's CDR3 is CASSFQGSHEQYF. CDR3 coding DNA: TGTGCCAGCAGCTTTCAAGGGTCCCACGAGCAGTACTTC. The chain carries TRBV5-6 and TRBJ2-7; D remains unclear. The CDR3 length is 13 residues. The V gene lost 2 bases and the J gene lost 5 bases, with 11 bases spanning the gap. Germline CDR1 is SGHDT and CDR2 is YYEEEE.

The gene calls are TRBV5-4 and TRBJ2-7, with 9 bases aligning to TRBD2. The CDR3 has 17 amino acids. Germline V lookup: CDR1 SGHNT, CDR2 YYREEE (reference sequence). Trimming cost V 0 bases and J 4 bases; bases outside gene matches: 11. CDR3: CASSLAAGGRASYEQYF. The CDR3 coding sequence is TGTGCCAGCAGCTTGGCCGCCGGCGGGAGGGCTTCATACGAGCAGTACTTC.

This rearrangement joins TRBV7-2 to TRBJ2-7, with 13 bases fitting TRBD2. Germline CDR1 is SGHTA and CDR2 is FQGNSA. V lost 5 bases, J lost 2 bases, and 3 bases stayed unmatched. The CDR3 has 15 amino acids. The CDR3 coding sequence is TGTGCCAGCAGCCGGGGGACTAGCGGGGCCTACGAGCAGTACTTC. As protein: CASSRGTSGAYEQYF.

This clone appeared many times. The chain combines TRBV30 with TRBJ1-2, with 8 bases fitting TRBD1. Germline V CDR1 and CDR2: GTSNPN, SVGIG (reference sequence). Trimming took 0 bases from V and 6 from J; bases not matched to a gene: 12. The CDR3 spans 16 residues. The CDR3 is CAWSVSGGAVWNGYTF. The DNA of the CDR3 is TGTGCCTGGAGTGTATCAGGGGGCGCGGTTTGGAATGGCTACACCTTC.

The chain has TRBV30 and TRBJ2-5, with 8 nucleotides matching TRBD2. CDR1 GTSNPN and CDR2 SVGIG come from the germline V gene (reference sequence). The CDR3 consists of 14 residues. The J segment lost 4 bases and the V segment lost 4 bases, leaving 8 bases of the junction unmatched. The CDR3 nucleotides are TGTGCCTGGACGGGACATAGCGGGGCAGAGACCCAGTACTTC. This gives the protein CAWTGHSGAETQYF.

This CDR3 is CASSQTSRGTDTQYF. DNA for the CDR3: TGTGCCAGCAGCCAGACTAGCAGGGGCACAGATACGCAGTATTTT. V and J are TRBV11-2 and TRBJ2-3; 7 nucleotides match TRBD2. This CDR3 has 15 residues. Germline V gene lookup returns CDR1 SGHAT and CDR2 FQNNGV. The V segment lost 5 bases and the J segment 1 base; nucleotides outside the gene matches: 6.

The CDR3 loop reads CASSSPITSGLATQYF. CDR3 sequence (DNA): TGTGCCAGCAGTTCCCCTATTACTAGCGGGTTAGCGACCCAGTACTTC. V gene TRBV28 combines with J gene TRBJ2-5; 9 bases line up with TRBD2. CDR1 and CDR2 from the germline V gene are MDHEN and SYDVKM. The J segment lost 7 bases and the V segment lost 4 bases, leaving 13 bases of the junction unmatched. This CDR3 comprises 16 residues.